The sequence of this T cell receptor (beta chain) was determined in a study of OX40 agonist ivuxolimab in advanced cancers. Study details: Antecedent anti-PD-1, anti-PD-L1 or anti-CTLA-4 therapy was permissible, with over 35% having received some. The study's findings and limits: Among T cells, CD8+ cells averaged more expanded clones than CD4+ cells. At doses 0.1 to 3.0 mg/kg, CD4+ and CD8+ clones expanded. There were also nonresponders showing low normalized T-cell clonal expansion.

Measured with immunoSEQ multiplex PCR; TCRdb has only the in-frame clones, and not every one. Among tens of thousands of clones, roughly 84% were seen once, and the ten largest hold roughly 15%. With regard to this clone: What it recognizes is unknown.

V shed 5 bases and J shed 3 bases, with 21 bases lying between them. The CDR3 has 17 amino acids. The germline V gene has CDR1 SEHNR and CDR2 FQNEAQ (reference sequence). The source is an adult with an advanced solid tumor such as melanoma, head and neck, liver or kidney cancer. Here the sequenced sample was CD4+ or CD8+ T cells sorted from blood, taken in a trial of the OX40 agonist ivuxolimab. The chain couples TRBV7-9 to TRBJ2-3, with D possibly being TRBD2 (7 bases). The CDR3 bases are TGTGCCAGCAGCCAGTCGGTCGGGGGGCCGGGTACAGATACGCAGTATTTT. This codes for CASSQSVGGPGTDTQYF.